These 26 T cell receptor beta chains share one sample of origin, sequenced in a study of CD8 T cells in ankylosing spondylitis. Study results and caveats: Seven to nine highly homologous variants formed a TCR beta motif that appeared characteristic of ankylosing spondylitis blood.

These TCRs are of unknown antigen specificity. Each CDR3 protein gets one entry after TCRdb re-called the 5' RACE reads with MiXCR. The sample carries 650,000 to 800,000 distinct CDR3 sequences, around 19% recorded once. The specimen sequenced was blood, either unsorted or a sorted T cell fraction (not recorded which). The receptors here all came from a male donor with ankylosing spondylitis.

The CDR3 nucleotides are TGCGCCAGCAGCTTGGGGCGATCGGGACAGGGCAACGAGCAGTACTTC. This codes for CASSLGRSGQGNEQYF. This chain joins TRBV5-1 and TRBJ2-7, with 9 bases matching TRBD1. The germline V gene encodes CDR1 SGHRS and CDR2 YFSETQ. The CDR3 consists of 16 residues. V lost 0 bases, J lost 5 bases, and 9 bases stayed unmatched. The entire variable domain, with the rest obtained from reference TRBV5-1 and TRBJ2-7, is as follows: KAGVTQTPRYLIKTRGQQVTLSCSPISGHRSVSWYQQTPGQGLQFLFEYFSETQRNKGNFPGRFSGRQFSNSRSEMNVSTLELGDSALYLCASSLGRSGQGNEQYFGPGTRLTVT.

V is TRBV20-1 and J is TRBJ2-3; perhaps TRBD1 as D (6 bases). V lost 1 base, J lost 4 bases, and 18 bases lay in between. The germline gives CDR1 DFQATT, CDR2 SNEGSKA (reference sequence). The CDR3 contains 16 residues. CDR3: CSARGGGRGFSDTQYF. The DNA of the CDR3 is TGCAGTGCTAGAGGGGGCGGCAGGGGTTTTTCAGATACGCAGTATTTT.

The rearrangement joins TRBV19 to TRBJ1-2, with a possible D match to TRBD1 (5 bases). CDR1 LNHDA and CDR2 SQIVND come from the germline V gene (reference sequence). V lost 5 bases, J lost 5 bases, and 12 bases lay in between. The CDR3 runs to 13 residues. In nucleotides, the CDR3 is TGTGCCAGTAGTCACCGACGGGGGTATGGCTACACCTTC. It yields the protein CASSHRRGYGYTF.

The CDR3 DNA follows: TGCAGTGCTAGGTCTAGCGCTTACAATGAGCAGTTCTTC. It translates to CSARSSAYNEQFF. V and J are TRBV20-1 and TRBJ2-1; TRBD2 is a possible D gene (6 bases). Trimming stripped 3 bases from V and 4 bases from J, with 10 bases between. Per germline, CDR1 DFQATT and CDR2 SNEGSKA (reference sequence). The CDR3 consists of 13 residues.

In its sample, this clonotype was seen a few times. The chain has TRBV5-8 and TRBJ1-6; perhaps TRBD1 as D (6 bases). The length of the CDR3 is 15 residues. Between the trimmed V and J ends, which lost 9 bases and 7 bases, there was a span of 20 bases. The germline CDR1 and CDR2 sequences are SGHTS and YDEGEE. CDR3 region: CATERNTGSNSPLHF. CDR3 DNA: TGTGCCACCGAGAGGAACACAGGGTCCAATTCACCCCTCCACTTT.

This clonotype appeared a few times. The genes are TRBV6-2 or TRBV6-3 and TRBJ2-7; possible D gene TRBD1, 6 bases. Germline values: CDR1 MNHEY, CDR2 SVGEGT. Trimming took off 4 bases at V and 4 bases at J, with 14 bases between the two ends. This CDR3 region has 14 residues. The CDR3 DNA sequence: TGTGCCAGCAGTTCTCCGGGACAAATTTACGAGCAGTACTTC. It specifies CASSSPGQIYEQYF.

The chain carries TRBV29-1 and TRBJ2-1; 11 bases are a match to TRBD1. J was trimmed by 8 bases and V by 7 bases; bases with no gene match: 10. The germline CDR1 and CDR2 sequences are SQVTM and ANQGSEA. The CDR3 consists of 14 residues. For the CDR3, the DNA is TGCAGCGGTTACGGGACAGGGGGTTTCGATGAGCAGTTCTTC. Encoded protein: CSGYGTGGFDEQFF.

Ten or more counts support this clonotype. The chain combines TRBV29-1 with TRBJ2-3; 7 nucleotides agree with TRBD2. Germline loops: CDR1 SQVTM, CDR2 ANQGSEA. The CDR3 is 11 residues long. V was clipped by 7 bases and J by 4 bases; unmatched bases: 2. The CDR3 nucleotides read TGCAGCGGGACTAGTTCAGATACGCAGTATTTT. It codes for CSGTSSDTQYF.

This clonotype has just a few counts. The rearrangement uses TRBV7-3 and TRBJ2-1, with a weak D call TRBD1 (6 bases). The CDR3 covers 15 residues. Germline CDR1 reads SGHTA; CDR2 reads FQGTGA. Trimming pared 0 bases from V and 8 bases from J, leaving 14 bases between. CDR3 coding DNA: TGTGCCAGCAGCTTAACGGCAGGGGTGGCCGATGAGCAGTTCTTC. Its protein is CASSLTAGVADEQFF.

This clonotype was recorded at least ten times. V and J are TRBV5-1 and TRBJ2-3, with D possibly TRBD2 on 5 matching bases. The CDR3 runs to 16 residues. Germline loops: CDR1 SGHRS, CDR2 YFSETQ. V was pared by 0 bases and J by 0 bases, with 11 bases between. The CDR3 protein is CASSLAAGPSTDTQYF. The CDR3 nucleotides are TGCGCCAGCAGCTTGGCGGCGGGTCCAAGCACAGATACGCAGTATTTT.

This clonotype was seen only a few times. CDR3 DNA: TGTGCCAGCTCGAACACCAGTCCGGCTCAGACCCCAGAGCAGTTCTTC. This gives the protein CASSNTSPAQTPEQFF. The chain is built from TRBV18 and TRBJ2-1; D call uncertain. CDR1 KGHSH and CDR2 LQKENI come from the germline V gene. The CDR3 spans 16 residues. V was shortened by 6 bases and J by 10 bases, with 25 bases between the two germline ends.

This clonotype was seen many times. The rearrangement joins TRBV5-1 to TRBJ1-2; no clear D. The germline V gene has CDR1 SGHRS and CDR2 YFSETQ. V lost 0 bases and J lost 0, with 9 bases in between. The CDR3 is 15 residues long. The CDR3 region has the DNA TGCGCCAGCAGCTTGGTTCCAGCGGCTAACTATGGCTACACCTTC. It encodes CASSLVPAANYGYTF.

This clonotype was found a few times. V gene TRBV12-3 or TRBV12-4 combines with J gene TRBJ2-3; D unresolved. V was pared by 3 bases and J by 6 bases, with 13 bases between. CDR3 length: 14 residues. The CDR3 DNA is TGTGCCAGCAGTTTTAGAGACTCGGCCGATACGCAGTATTTT. Amino acids: CASSFRDSADTQYF.

This clonotype appeared a few times. The V and J genes are TRBV5-1 and TRBJ2-7; D is unclear. Trimming cost V 0 bases and J 2 bases, with 12 bases left between them. The germline CDR1 and CDR2 sequences are SGHRS and YFSETQ. This CDR3 contains 15 residues. CDR3 in DNA: TGCGCCAGCAGCTTGGAATGGGGTGTAACCTACGAGCAGTACTTC. Residues: CASSLEWGVTYEQYF.

This clonotype came up many times. The V call is TRBV4-3, the J call TRBJ2-7, with TRBD1 matching 7 bases. J gave up 2 bases and V 2 bases, and 3 bases lay outside the gene matches. This CDR3 contains 14 residues. Germline lookup yields CDR1 LGHNA and CDR2 YSLEER. CDR3 region: CASSQRQGAYEQYF. The CDR3, as DNA: TGCGCCAGCAGCCAAAGACAGGGCGCCTACGAGCAGTACTTC.

V usage is TRBV5-1 and J usage is TRBJ2-5; possible D gene TRBD2, 7 bases. Trimming removed 2 bases at V and 3 bases at J, with 29 bases between. The CDR3 spans 20 residues. Germline V gene data show CDR1 as SGHRS and CDR2 as YFSETQ. The CDR3, as DNA: TGCGCCAGCAGCTTTCCGTGGGAGGGACTGGACCCACGGACAGAAGAGACCCAGTACTTC. Protein product: CASSFPWEGLDPRTEETQYF.

This clonotype was counted between two and nine times. This sequence joins TRBV7-9 and TRBJ2-7; TRBD2 aligns across 9 bases. Germline CDR1 SEHNR, CDR2 FQNEAQ (reference sequence). The CDR3 runs to 17 residues. J was trimmed by 6 bases and V by 5 bases; bases with no gene match: 17. The CDR3 DNA is TGTGCCAGCAGCAGAGGCGGGACTAGCCTTTTTACTGTCGAGCAGTACTTC. Residues: CASSRGGTSLFTVEQYF.

The V call is TRBV2, the J call TRBJ1-2, with TRBD1 identical over 7 bases. The CDR3 has 14 amino acids. CDR1 and CDR2 (germline): SNHLY, FYNNEI. The J segment lost 3 bases and the V segment lost 4 bases, leaving 5 bases of the junction unmatched. The CDR3 spells CASSVDREYYGYTF. CDR3 coding DNA: TGTGCCAGCAGTGTTGACAGGGAGTACTATGGCTACACCTTC.

This clonotype was seen more than once but under ten times. This rearrangement joins TRBV7-2 to TRBJ2-1; D might be TRBD1 (6 bases). This CDR3 has 13 amino acids. The V gene lost 5 bases and the J gene lost 5 bases, with 10 bases spanning the gap. The V gene's germline CDR1 is SGHTA and CDR2 FQGNSA. In DNA, the CDR3 is TGTGCCAGCAGCATAAACAGGGACAATGAGCAGTTCTTC. It encodes CASSINRDNEQFF.

V is TRBV7-2 and J is TRBJ1-5; no clear D. Germline V gives CDR1 SGHTA, CDR2 FQGNSA. V lost 5 bases and J 2 bases, leaving 13 bases between the germline ends. The CDR3 is 15 residues long. Here the CDR3 DNA reads TGTGCCAGCAGCCAACAGATCTCGGGCAATCAGCCCCAGCATTTT. It encodes CASSQQISGNQPQHF. Drawing the rest from reference TRBV7-2 and TRBJ1-5, the complete variable domain is GAGVSQSPSNKVTEKGKDVELRCDPISGHTALYWYRQSLGQGLEFLIYFQGNSAPDKSGLPSDRFSAERTGGSVSTLTIQRTQQEDSAVYLCASSQQISGNQPQHFGDGTRLSIL.

The chain recombines TRBV15 with TRBJ1-1; no firm D call. The CDR3 is 12 amino acids. The V gene's germline CDR1 is LNHNV and CDR2 YYDKDF (reference sequence). The germline V and J ends were trimmed by 3 bases and 2 bases, with 4 bases remaining between them. CDR3 in amino acids: CATSSTNTEAFF. The CDR3 DNA follows: TGTGCCACCAGCAGTACTAACACTGAAGCTTTCTTT.

This clonotype turned up a few times. V is TRBV5-1 and J is TRBJ1-3; D gene ambiguous. This CDR3 has 16 amino acids. Germline assignment: CDR1 SGHRS and CDR2 YFSETQ. V dropped 0 bases and J dropped 1 base, with 11 bases sitting between them. The CDR3 spells CASSLGVLGSGNTIYF. Written as DNA, the CDR3 is TGCGCCAGCAGCTTGGGGGTTTTAGGATCTGGAAACACCATATATTTT.

The CDR3 DNA sequence: TGTGCCAGCAGCTTATGGGACAAGGGAGGTGGCTACACCTTC. It specifies CASSLWDKGGGYTF. The chain is built from TRBV7-9 and TRBJ1-2; a weak D match, TRBD1 (6 bases). CDR1 is SEHNR, CDR2 FQNEAQ, per germline (reference sequence). V was shortened by 2 bases and J by 7 bases, with 14 bases between the two germline ends. This CDR3 spans 14 amino acids.

The chain employs TRBV24-1 and TRBJ2-7; the match to TRBD1 covers 8 bases. This CDR3 contains 15 residues. The V and J ends lost 7 bases and 3 bases, in that order; junction bases with no gene match: 10. CDR1 and CDR2 (germline): KGHDR, SFDVKD. Here the CDR3 DNA reads TGTGCCACCAGAGCGGACAGGGTCCCGTTCTACGAGCAGTACTTC. It is translated as CATRADRVPFYEQYF.

The rearrangement links TRBV27 to TRBJ1-5, with 7 bases aligning to TRBD1. The germline CDR1 and CDR2 sequences are MNHEY and SMNVEV (reference sequence). Trimming took 1 base from V and 2 from J; bases not matched to a gene: 5. This CDR3 spans 16 amino acids. Written as DNA, the CDR3 is TGTGCCAGCAGTTTATTATCCGGACAGGGCAATCAGCCCCAGCATTTT. Encoded protein: CASSLLSGQGNQPQHF.

The chain combines TRBV5-1 with TRBJ2-7; D not certain. CDR1 SGHRS and CDR2 YFSETQ come from the germline V gene. The CDR3 is 15 residues long. V shed 0 bases and J shed 7 bases, with 17 bases lying between them. The CDR3 loop reads CASSLVQESYGEQYF. The CDR3 DNA reads as TGCGCCAGCAGCTTGGTCCAGGAGTCCTACGGGGAGCAGTACTTC.